This T cell receptor beta chain was obtained from a study of cytomegalovirus exposure and HLA in healthy donors. Concerning this clone: The antigen is undetermined.

Broader study findings: A later analysis showed TCR association rates differing by HLA locus, peaking at DRB1 and lowest at HLA-C. Later analysis suggested most CMV-associated TCR beta chains were HLA-restricted.

Vbeta (60) and Jbeta (13) primers were used in the PCR. The table came from immunoSEQ multiplex PCR; TCRdb's copy has only in-frame clones and leaves some out. In the table there are about 200,000 clones, roughly 80% of which are singletons. CDR3 length: 14 residues. The germline gives CDR1 LNHNV, CDR2 YYDKDF (reference sequence). Unmatched junction bases numbered 7, after V lost 2 bases and J lost 6 bases. Donors likely had unrecorded immune exposures despite being nominally healthy when sampled. V and J are TRBV15 and TRBJ2-7, with TRBD1 matching 7 bases. Sample: PBMCs. The TCR originated in a man aged 35 to 55 in good health and CMV-seronegative. DNA of the CDR3: TGTGCCACCAGCAGAACAGGGGTTGTTCCCGAGCAGTACTTC. Amino acids: CATSRTGVVPEQYF.